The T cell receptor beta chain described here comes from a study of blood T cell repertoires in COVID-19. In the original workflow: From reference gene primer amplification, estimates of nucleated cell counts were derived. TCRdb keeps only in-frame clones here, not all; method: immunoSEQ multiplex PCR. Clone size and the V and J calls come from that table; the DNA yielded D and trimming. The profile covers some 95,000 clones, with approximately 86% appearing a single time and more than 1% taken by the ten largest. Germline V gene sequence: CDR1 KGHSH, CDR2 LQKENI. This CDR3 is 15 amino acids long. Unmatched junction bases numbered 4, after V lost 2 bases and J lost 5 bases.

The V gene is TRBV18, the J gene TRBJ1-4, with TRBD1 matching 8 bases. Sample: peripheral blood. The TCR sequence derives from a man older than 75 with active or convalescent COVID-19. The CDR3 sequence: CASSPDRGQNEKLFF. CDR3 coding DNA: TGTGCCAGCTCACCAGACAGGGGTCAGAATGAAAAACTGTTTTTT.